This record covers a single T cell receptor beta chain. These data belong to a study of PD-L1 blockade in urothelial cancer. Sequencing was performed with immunoSEQ multiplex PCR; in TCRdb, only in-frame clones are kept and a portion is missing. The sample shows about 84,000 clones, 82% of them seen only once. Germline V CDR1 and CDR2: LNHNV, YYDKDF (reference sequence). This CDR3 is built from 14 residues. The V gene end was trimmed by 1 base and the J gene end by 6 bases; junction bases not matched to a gene: 5. V is TRBV15 and J is TRBJ2-7, with TRBD2 matching over 8 bases. The source is a man in his 70s with urothelial cancer. Source: PBMCs, taken around atezolizumab (anti-PD-L1) treatment. DNA for the CDR3: TGTGCCACCAGCAGAGCGGGAGGGCCCGTCGAGCAGTACTTC. Protein sequence: CATSRAGGPVEQYF. The full variable domain, in which reference TRBV15 and TRBJ2-7 provide the parts outside the CDR3, is DAMVIQNPRYQVTQFGKPVTLSCSQTLNHNVMYWYQQKSSQAPKLLFHYYDKDFNNEADTPDNFQSRRPNTSFCFLDIRSPGLGDTAMYLCATSRAGGPVEQYFGPGTRLTVT.